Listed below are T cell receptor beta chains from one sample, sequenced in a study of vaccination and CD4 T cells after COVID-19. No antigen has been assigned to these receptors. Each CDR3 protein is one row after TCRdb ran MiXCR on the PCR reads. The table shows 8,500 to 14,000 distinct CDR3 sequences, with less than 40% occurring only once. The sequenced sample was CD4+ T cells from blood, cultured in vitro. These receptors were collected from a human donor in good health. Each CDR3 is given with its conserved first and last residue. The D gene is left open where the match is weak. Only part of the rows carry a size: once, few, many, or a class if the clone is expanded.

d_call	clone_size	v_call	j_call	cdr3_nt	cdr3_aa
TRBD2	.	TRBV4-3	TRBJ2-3	TGCGCCAGCAGCCAAGTCCCAGCGGGAGGCACAGATACGCAGTATTTT	CASSQVPAGGTDTQYF
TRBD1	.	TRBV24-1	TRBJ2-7	TGTGCCACCAGTGATTCTTTAGGGACAGGATCCCTCTACGAGCAGTACTTC	CATSDSLGTGSLYEQYF
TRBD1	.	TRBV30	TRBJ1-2	TGTGCCTGGGGCCATCCGGACAGGTCTATAGGCTACACCTTC	CAWGHPDRSIGYTF
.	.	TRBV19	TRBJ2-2	TGTGCCAGTTGTATAGTTAGCGGTACGGTGAACACCGGGGAGCTGTTTTTT	CASCIVSGTVNTGELFF
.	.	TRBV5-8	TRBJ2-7	TGTGCCAGCAGCTTGATCGGGGTAACCTACGAGCAGTACTTC	CASSLIGVTYEQYF
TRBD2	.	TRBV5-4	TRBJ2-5	TGTGCCAGCAGCTTGGCCGGGACTAGCGGCGAAGAGACCCAGTACTTC	CASSLAGTSGEETQYF
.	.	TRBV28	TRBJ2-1	TGTGCCAGCAGTCGGTACGACAATGAGCAGTTCTTC	CASSRYDNEQFF
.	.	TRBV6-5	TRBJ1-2	TGTGCCAGCAGTTCCCGCTATGGCTACACCTTC	CASSSRYGYTF
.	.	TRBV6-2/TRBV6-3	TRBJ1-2	TGTGCCAGCAGTTACGGAGTGCGGGACTCTAACTATGGCTACACCTTC	CASSYGVRDSNYGYTF
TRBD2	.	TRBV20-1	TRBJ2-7	TGCAGTGCTAGGGGGACTAGCGGAAACTACGAGCAGTACTTC	CSARGTSGNYEQYF
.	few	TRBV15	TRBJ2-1	TGTGCCACCAGCAGAGCCGAGGGGGATGCAGACAATGAGCAGTTCTTC	CATSRAEGDADNEQFF
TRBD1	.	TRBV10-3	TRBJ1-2	TGTGCCATCAGTGAGCGACAGGGATCCTATGGCTACACCTTC	CAISERQGSYGYTF
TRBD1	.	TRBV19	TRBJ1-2	TGTGCCAGTAGTATGGGACAGGGGTACGGCTACACCTTC	CASSMGQGYGYTF
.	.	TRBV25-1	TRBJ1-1	TGTGCCAGCAAACCGACGCTGCGGACGAACACTGAAGCTTTCTTT	CASKPTLRTNTEAFF
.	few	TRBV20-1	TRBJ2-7	TGCAGTGCTACTTTGGGACTCTTCAGCTCCTACGAGCAGTACTTC	CSATLGLFSSYEQYF
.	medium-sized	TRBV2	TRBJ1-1	TGTGCCAGCAGAGGGGAGAGGCTGAACACTGAAGCTTTCTTT	CASRGERLNTEAFF
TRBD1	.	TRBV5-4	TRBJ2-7	TGTGCCAGCAGCTTGTTTGGGACAGGGGCCGAGCAGTACTTC	CASSLFGTGAEQYF
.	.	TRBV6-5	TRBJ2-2	TGTGCCAGCAGTTACTCGAAGTCGGGGTCGAACACCGGGGAGCTGTTTTTT	CASSYSKSGSNTGELFF
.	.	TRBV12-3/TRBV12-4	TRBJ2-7	TGTGCCAGCAGTTTAGTGTCCCCATACGAGCAGTACTTC	CASSLVSPYEQYF
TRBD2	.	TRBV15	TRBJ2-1	TGTGCCACCAGCAGGCCAGTAGCGGGAGGGCCGAATGAGCAGTTCTTC	CATSRPVAGGPNEQFF
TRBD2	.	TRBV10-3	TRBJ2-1	TGTGCCATCACCCGGACTAGCGGGAGTCCGGATGAGCAGTTCTTC	CAITRTSGSPDEQFF
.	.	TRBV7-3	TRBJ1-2	TGTGCCAGCAGCCCAACATCCCAGGACGGCTACACCTTC	CASSPTSQDGYTF
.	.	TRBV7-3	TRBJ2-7	TGTGCCAGCAGCTCCCGCCCAGGTAACGAGCAGTACTTC	CASSSRPGNEQYF
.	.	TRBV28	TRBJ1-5	TGTGCCAGCACCCTAGGGAGACATAGCAATCAGCCCCAGCATTTT	CASTLGRHSNQPQHF
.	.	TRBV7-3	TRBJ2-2	TGTGCCAGCAGCCAAGTTGGCACCGGGGAGCTGTTTTTT	CASSQVGTGELFF
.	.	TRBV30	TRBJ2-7	TGTGGGGCAGGGACCCCGTACGAGCAGTACTTC	CGAGTPYEQYF
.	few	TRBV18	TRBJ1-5	TGTGCCAGCTCACCCTTGGGGCAGGATCAGCCCCAGCATTTT	CASSPLGQDQPQHF
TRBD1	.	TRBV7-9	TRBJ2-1	TGTGCCAGCAGCTCCGGGACAGGGAGCTACAATGAGCAGTTCTTC	CASSSGTGSYNEQFF
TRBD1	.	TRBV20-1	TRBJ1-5	TGCAGTGCTAGAGATATACTGAAAGAACGACAGGGAAGCCAGCCCCAGCATTTT	CSARDILKERQGSQPQHF
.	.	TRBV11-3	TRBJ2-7	TGTGCCAGCAGCTCCCAGGAAAATATCTACGAGCAGTACTTC	CASSSQENIYEQYF